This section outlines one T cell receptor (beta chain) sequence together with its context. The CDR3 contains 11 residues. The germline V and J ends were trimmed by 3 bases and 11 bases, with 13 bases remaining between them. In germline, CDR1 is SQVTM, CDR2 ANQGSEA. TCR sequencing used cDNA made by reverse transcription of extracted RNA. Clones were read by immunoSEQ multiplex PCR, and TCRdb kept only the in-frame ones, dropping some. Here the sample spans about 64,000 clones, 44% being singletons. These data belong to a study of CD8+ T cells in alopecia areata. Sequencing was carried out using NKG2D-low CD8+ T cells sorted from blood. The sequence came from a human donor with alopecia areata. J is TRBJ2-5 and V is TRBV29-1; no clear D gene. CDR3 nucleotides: TGCAGCGTTGATGGTGGGTTAATTCAGTACTTC. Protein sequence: CSVDGGLIQYF.